Listed below are T cell receptor beta chains from one sample, sequenced in a study of CD8+CD57+ T cells in acquired aplastic anemia. TCRdb re-called the reads with MiXCR, one entry per CDR3 protein. The table lists some 190,000 distinct CDR3 sequences, less than 65% of them singletons. Sequenced material: sorted CD4+, CD8+, or CD8+CD57+ T cells (not recorded which) from PBMCs. These receptor sequences come from a human donor in good health, serving as a control. Both conserved end residues are part of each CDR3. The D gene is left open where the match is weak. A row's size may be missing; if present it is once, few, many or a size class.

>TRBJ2-5|NA|TRBV20-1|NA
TGCAGTGCTAGACAGGAAGAGACCCAGTACTTC
CSARQEETQYF
>TRBJ2-3|NA|TRBV7-9|NA
TGTGCCAGCAGCTCCCCCTCCTCAGGGTATACTACTGCAGATACGCAGTATTTT
CASSSPSSGYTTADTQYF
>TRBJ1-5|NA|TRBV6-1|few
TGTGCCAGCAGACACCGGGCGACGGGCAATCAGCCCCAGCATTTT
CASRHRATGNQPQHF
>TRBJ2-7|NA|TRBV13|NA
TGTGCCAGTAGCTCAGGGACAAGCGTACCCTACGAGCAGTACTTC
CASSSGTSVPYEQYF
>TRBJ2-3|NA|TRBV29-1|NA
TGCAGCGTTGAAGACGGGCGAAAAACGCAGTATTTT
CSVEDGRKTQYF
>TRBJ1-2|TRBD1|TRBV29-1|NA
TGCAGCGTTGGCGAAGGACAGGGTGTGAAATATGGCTACACCTTC
CSVGEGQGVKYGYTF
>TRBJ1-5|NA|TRBV20-1|once
TGCAGTGCTAGAGTAAACCTTGGACAGCCCCAGCATTTT
CSARVNLGQPQHF
>TRBJ2-1|TRBD1|TRBV5-5|many
TGTGCCAGCAGCCTCGTCCCGGGACAGGGACGATTTATCTACAATGAGCAGTTCTTC
CASSLVPGQGRFIYNEQFF
>TRBJ2-2|TRBD1|TRBV6-5|few
TGTGCCAGCAGGAACCTATTCAGGGGGCCCACCGGGGAGCTGTTTTTT
CASRNLFRGPTGELFF
>TRBJ1-1|NA|TRBV4-3|many
TGCGCCAGCAGCCAAGACGAGAACACTGAAGCTTTCTTT
CASSQDENTEAFF
>TRBJ2-3|NA|TRBV10-3|NA
TGTGCCATCAGGGAGGGGGTAAGCACAGATACGCAGTATTTT
CAIREGVSTDTQYF
>TRBJ1-5|NA|TRBV11-3|NA
TGTGCCAGCAGCTTAGATCGTCGGGCTAGCGGGGGCAATCAGCCCCAGCATTTT
CASSLDRRASGGNQPQHF
>TRBJ2-3|TRBD2|TRBV24-1|NA
TGTGCCACCAGTGAAAAACCCCTGGTAGCGGGAGTGGCAGATACGCAGTATTTT
CATSEKPLVAGVADTQYF
>TRBJ1-2|NA|TRBV6-5|few
TGTGCCAGCACCGACATCGGGGGAAATGGCTACACCTTC
CASTDIGGNGYTF
>TRBJ2-7|NA|TRBV20-1|many
TGCAGTGCCCCGATCCGGGGATCCTACGAGCAGTACTTC
CSAPIRGSYEQYF
>TRBJ2-3|NA|TRBV7-9|NA
TGTGCCAGCAGCTTATCCCCCAAAGATACAGATACGCAGTATTTT
CASSLSPKDTDTQYF
>TRBJ1-1|NA|TRBV10-3|once
TGTGCCATCACTGGGGCCGTGAACACTGAAGCTTTCTTT
CAITGAVNTEAFF
>TRBJ1-2|NA|TRBV29-1|NA
TGCAGCGTTGGTGAACAGGGATCCTATGGCTACACCTTC
CSVGEQGSYGYTF
>TRBJ2-2|NA|TRBV24-1|many
TGTGCCACCAGTGCAGTAACAGGGACCAACACCGGGGAGCTGTTTTTT
CATSAVTGTNTGELFF
>TRBJ2-3|NA|TRBV7-8|many
TGTGCCAGCAGCTTACCATCAACAGGGTGGGAGTTGGGAGATACGCAGTATTTT
CASSLPSTGWELGDTQYF
>TRBJ1-1|NA|TRBV19|NA
TGTGCCAGTAGTATCTCACAGTTGAACACTGAAGCTTTCTTT
CASSISQLNTEAFF
>TRBJ1-1|NA|TRBV7-2|once
TGTGCCAGCAGCTTAGGGCCTAATATGGGGACTGAAGCTTTCTTT
CASSLGPNMGTEAFF
>TRBJ2-7|NA|TRBV6-4|many
TGTGCCAGCAGTGACGGGGGCGGCGAGCAGTACTTC
CASSDGGGEQYF
>TRBJ2-7|TRBD2|TRBV2|NA
TGTGCCAGCATTCGGGACTATTCCTACGAGCAGTACTTC
CASIRDYSYEQYF
>TRBJ2-7|NA|TRBV5-8|NA
TGTGCCAGCAGCCTCTGGACGGGCTACGAGCAGTACTTC
CASSLWTGYEQYF
>TRBJ1-5|NA|TRBV15|medium-sized
TGTGCCACCAGCAGAGACGGACAAAGCAATCAGCCCCAGCATTTT
CATSRDGQSNQPQHF
>TRBJ2-3|NA|TRBV7-6|few
TGTGCCAGCAGCTTAGCTGGGCCTAGCACAGATACGCAGTATTTT
CASSLAGPSTDTQYF
>TRBJ2-5|TRBD1|TRBV20-1|many
TGCAGTGCTAGACGGACAGGGAATAGGGCACAAGAGACCCAGTACTTC
CSARRTGNRAQETQYF
>TRBJ2-1|NA|TRBV7-2|NA
TGTGCCAGCAGCTTAGACAGAGACAATGAGCAGTTCTTC
CASSLDRDNEQFF
>TRBJ2-7|TRBD1|TRBV10-2|many
TGCGCCAGCAACGCCGGGACAGGGAACGAGCAGTACTTC
CASNAGTGNEQYF
>TRBJ2-7|TRBD2|TRBV25-1|NA
TGTGCCAGCAGTGATTTGGGTAGCGGGACCTACGAGCAGTACTTC
CASSDLGSGTYEQYF
>TRBJ1-2|NA|TRBV19|NA
TGTGCCAGTAGTCATCGATCTAACTATGGCTACACCTTC
CASSHRSNYGYTF
>TRBJ2-3|NA|TRBV20-1|once
TGCAGTGGGAAAACAGATACGCAGTATTTT
CSGKTDTQYF
>TRBJ1-1|NA|TRBV24-1|many
TGTGCCACCAGGGACGGACACAGTCTTGAAGCTTTCTTT
CATRDGHSLEAFF
>TRBJ2-5|TRBD2|TRBV7-6|NA
TGTGCCAGCAGCTTAGAGCGCGGGGGGGCTAAGACCCAGTACTTC
CASSLERGGAKTQYF
>TRBJ1-6|TRBD1|TRBV9|NA
TGTGCCAGCAGCGAAGGTCCAGGGGGCGATAATTCACCCCTCCACTTT
CASSEGPGGDNSPLHF
>TRBJ2-1|NA|TRBV24-1|NA
TGTGCCACCAGTGATTCCCCCACAGTAAATGAGCAGTTCTTC
CATSDSPTVNEQFF
>TRBJ2-5|TRBD2|TRBV7-2|NA
TGTGCCAGCAGCTCACGGACTAGCTCGGGGGAGACCCAGTACTTC
CASSSRTSSGETQYF
>TRBJ1-2|TRBD1|TRBV6-4|NA
TGCGCCAGCAGTGACTCGGGGGACAGGGGAGTTGGTGGCTACACCTTC
CASSDSGDRGVGGYTF
>TRBJ1-2|NA|TRBV7-6|few
TGTGCCAGCAGCTTAGAGCGCGGGGGCGCTCCGGGCTATGGCTACACCTTC
CASSLERGGAPGYGYTF